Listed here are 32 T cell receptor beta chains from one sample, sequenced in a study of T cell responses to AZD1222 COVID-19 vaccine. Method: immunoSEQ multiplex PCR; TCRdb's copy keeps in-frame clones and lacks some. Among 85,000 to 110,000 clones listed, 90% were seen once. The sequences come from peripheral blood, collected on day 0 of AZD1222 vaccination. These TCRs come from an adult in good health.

CDR3 nucleotide sequence: TGCGCCAGCAGCTCGGGACAGGGAAAAGGGTACTATGGCTACACCTTC. Translated: CASSSGQGKGYYGYTF. The genes are TRBV5-1 and TRBJ1-2; 9 bases agree with TRBD1. J lost 3 bases, V lost 3 bases, and 9 bases had no gene match. The germline CDR1 and CDR2 sequences are SGHRS and YFSETQ. The CDR3 is 16 amino acids.

Here the CDR3 DNA reads TGTGCCAGCAGCTTAGAGGTGCTTCGAACTAGCGCCGGAAATGAGCAGTTCTTC. It yields the protein CASSLEVLRTSAGNEQFF. The chain is built from TRBV7-9 and TRBJ2-1, with 7 bases matching TRBD2. The germline gives CDR1 SEHNR, CDR2 FQNEAQ (reference sequence). V was pared by 1 base and J by 7 bases, with 16 bases of the junction left unmatched. This CDR3 is built from 18 residues.

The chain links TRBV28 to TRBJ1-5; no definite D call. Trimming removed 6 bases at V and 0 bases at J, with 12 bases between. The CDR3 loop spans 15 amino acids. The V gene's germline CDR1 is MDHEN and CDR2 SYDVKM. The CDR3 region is CASSPPVYSNQPQHF. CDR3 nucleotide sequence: TGTGCCAGCAGCCCCCCGGTATATAGCAATCAGCCCCAGCATTTT.

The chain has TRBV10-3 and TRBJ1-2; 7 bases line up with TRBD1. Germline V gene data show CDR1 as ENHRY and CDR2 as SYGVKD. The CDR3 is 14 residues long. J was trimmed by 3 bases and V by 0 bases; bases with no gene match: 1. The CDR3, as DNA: TGTGCCATCAGTGAGTCGGGACAGTACTATGGCTACACCTTC. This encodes CAISESGQYYGYTF.

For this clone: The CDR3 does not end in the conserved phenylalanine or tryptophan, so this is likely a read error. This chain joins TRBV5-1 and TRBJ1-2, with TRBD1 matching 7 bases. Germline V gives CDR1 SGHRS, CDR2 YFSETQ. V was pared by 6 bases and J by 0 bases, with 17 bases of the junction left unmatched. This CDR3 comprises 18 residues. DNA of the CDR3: TGCGCCAGCAAGCACTCCGGGACAGACTACTCTACTAACTATGGCTACACCCTC. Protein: CASKHSGTDYSTNYGYTL.

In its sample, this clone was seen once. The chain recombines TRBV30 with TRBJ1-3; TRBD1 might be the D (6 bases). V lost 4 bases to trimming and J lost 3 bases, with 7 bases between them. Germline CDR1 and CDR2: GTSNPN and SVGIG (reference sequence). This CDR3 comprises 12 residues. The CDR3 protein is CAWKGDGNTIYF. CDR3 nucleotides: TGTGCCTGGAAGGGGGATGGAAACACCATATATTTT.

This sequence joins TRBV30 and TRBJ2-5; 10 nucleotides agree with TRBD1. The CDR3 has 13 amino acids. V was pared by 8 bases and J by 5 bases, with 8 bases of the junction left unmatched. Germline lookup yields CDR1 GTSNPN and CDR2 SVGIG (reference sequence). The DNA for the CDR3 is TGTGCCGGGACAGGGGCAGACGGGGAGACCCAGTACTTC. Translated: CAGTGADGETQYF.

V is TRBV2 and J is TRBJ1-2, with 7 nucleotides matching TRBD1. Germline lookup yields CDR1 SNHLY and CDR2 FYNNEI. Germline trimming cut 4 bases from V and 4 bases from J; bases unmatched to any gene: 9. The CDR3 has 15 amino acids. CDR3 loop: CASSGYRDSGYGYTF. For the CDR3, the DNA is TGTGCCAGCAGTGGTTACAGGGACAGCGGCTATGGCTACACCTTC.

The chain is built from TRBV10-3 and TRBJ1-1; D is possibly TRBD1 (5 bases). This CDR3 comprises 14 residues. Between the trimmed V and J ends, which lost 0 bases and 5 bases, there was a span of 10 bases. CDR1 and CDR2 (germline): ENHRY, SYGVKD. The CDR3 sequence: CAISESLGGTEAFF. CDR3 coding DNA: TGTGCCATCAGTGAGTCGCTTGGGGGGACTGAAGCTTTCTTT.

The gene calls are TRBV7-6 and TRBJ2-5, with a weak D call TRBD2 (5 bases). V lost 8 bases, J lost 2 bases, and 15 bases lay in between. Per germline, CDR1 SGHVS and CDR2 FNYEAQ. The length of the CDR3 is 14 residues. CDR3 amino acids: CASLPIGGQETQYF. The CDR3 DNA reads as TGTGCCAGCCTACCGATCGGCGGGCAAGAGACCCAGTACTTC.

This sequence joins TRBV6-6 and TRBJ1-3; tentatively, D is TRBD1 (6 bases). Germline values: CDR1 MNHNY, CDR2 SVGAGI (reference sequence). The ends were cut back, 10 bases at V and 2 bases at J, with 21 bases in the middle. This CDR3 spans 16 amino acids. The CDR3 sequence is CATQRGRGFTGNTIYF. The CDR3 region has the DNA TGTGCCACCCAAAGGGGCAGGGGATTCACTGGAAACACCATATATTTT.

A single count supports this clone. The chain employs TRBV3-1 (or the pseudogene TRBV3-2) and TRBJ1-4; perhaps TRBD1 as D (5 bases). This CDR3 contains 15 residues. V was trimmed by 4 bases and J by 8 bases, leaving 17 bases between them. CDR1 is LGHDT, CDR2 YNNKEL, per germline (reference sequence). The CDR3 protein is CASSPPGVGGEKLFF. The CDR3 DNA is TGTGCCAGCAGCCCCCCGGGGGTGGGTGGCGAAAAACTGTTTTTT.

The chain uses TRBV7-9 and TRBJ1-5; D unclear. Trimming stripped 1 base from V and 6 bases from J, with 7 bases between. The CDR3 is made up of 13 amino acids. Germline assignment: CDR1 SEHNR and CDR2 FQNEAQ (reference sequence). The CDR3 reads CASSLESGQPQHF. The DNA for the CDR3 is TGTGCCAGCAGCTTAGAGTCTGGTCAGCCCCAGCATTTT.

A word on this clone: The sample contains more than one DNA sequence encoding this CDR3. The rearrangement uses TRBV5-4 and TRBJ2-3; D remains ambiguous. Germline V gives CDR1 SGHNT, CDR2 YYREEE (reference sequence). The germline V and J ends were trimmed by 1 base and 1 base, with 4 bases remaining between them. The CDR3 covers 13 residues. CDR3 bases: TGTGCCAGCAGCTTGTGGGGCACAGATACGCAGTATTTT. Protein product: CASSLWGTDTQYF.

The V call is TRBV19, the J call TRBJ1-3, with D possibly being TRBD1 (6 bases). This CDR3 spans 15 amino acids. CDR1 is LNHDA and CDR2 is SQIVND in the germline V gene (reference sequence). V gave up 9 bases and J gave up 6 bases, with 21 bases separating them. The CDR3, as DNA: TGTGCCAGCCACCCCCCATCGGGGGGCCAAAACACCATATATTTT. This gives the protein CASHPPSGGQNTIYF.

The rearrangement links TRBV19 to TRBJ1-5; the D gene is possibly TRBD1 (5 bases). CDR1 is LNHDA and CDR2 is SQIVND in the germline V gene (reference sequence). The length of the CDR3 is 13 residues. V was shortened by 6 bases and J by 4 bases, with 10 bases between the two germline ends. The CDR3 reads CASRTAYNQPQHF. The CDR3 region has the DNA TGTGCCAGTAGGACAGCGTATAATCAGCCCCAGCATTTT.

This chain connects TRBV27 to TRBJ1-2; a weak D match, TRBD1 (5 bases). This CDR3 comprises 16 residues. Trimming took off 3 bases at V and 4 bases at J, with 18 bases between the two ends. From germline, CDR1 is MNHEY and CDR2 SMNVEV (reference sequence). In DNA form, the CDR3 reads TGTGCCAGCAGTTTTTCCGGGGCAGGCCGAGCCTATGGCTACACCTTC. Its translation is CASSFSGAGRAYGYTF.

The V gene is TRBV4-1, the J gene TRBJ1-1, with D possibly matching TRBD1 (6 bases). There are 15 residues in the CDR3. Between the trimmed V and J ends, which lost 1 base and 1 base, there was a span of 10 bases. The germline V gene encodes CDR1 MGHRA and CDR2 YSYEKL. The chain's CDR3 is CASSQVTGTNTEAFF. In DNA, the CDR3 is TGCGCCAGCAGCCAAGTAACAGGGACGAACACTGAAGCTTTCTTT.

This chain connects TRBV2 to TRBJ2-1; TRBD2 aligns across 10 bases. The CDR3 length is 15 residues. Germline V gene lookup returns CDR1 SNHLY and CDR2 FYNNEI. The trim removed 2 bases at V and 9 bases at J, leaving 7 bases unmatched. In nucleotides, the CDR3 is TGTGCCAGCAGTGAATTGGCTAGCGGGGGCAGTGAGCAGTTCTTC. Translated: CASSELASGGSEQFF. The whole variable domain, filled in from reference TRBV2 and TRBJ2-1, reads EPEVTQTPSHQVTQMGQEVILRCVPISNHLYFYWYRQILGQKVEFLVSFYNNEISEKSEIFDDQFSVERPDGSNFTLKIRSTKLEDSAMYFCASSELASGGSEQFFGPGTRLTVL.

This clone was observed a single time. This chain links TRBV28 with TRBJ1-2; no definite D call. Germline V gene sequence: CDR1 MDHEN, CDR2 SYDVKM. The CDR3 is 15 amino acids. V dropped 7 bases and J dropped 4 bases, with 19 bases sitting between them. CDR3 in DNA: TGTGCCAGCAACCCCGCTTCGACTTACGGCTATGGCTACACCTTC. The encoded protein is CASNPASTYGYGYTF.

The CDR3 loop is CASSVEQGPGYNEQFF. DNA of the CDR3: TGTGCCAGCAGCGTAGAACAGGGCCCGGGGTACAATGAGCAGTTCTTC. The chain joins TRBV9 to TRBJ2-1; weak D call: TRBD1 (6 bases). The CDR3 contains 16 residues. CDR1 and CDR2 (germline): SGDLS, YYNGEE. Deletions cut 0 bases from V and 4 bases from J, with 14 bases between.

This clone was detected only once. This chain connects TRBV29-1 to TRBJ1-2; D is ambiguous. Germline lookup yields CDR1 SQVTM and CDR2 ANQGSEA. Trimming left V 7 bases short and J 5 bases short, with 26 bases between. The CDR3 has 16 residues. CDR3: CSADRLIMRERYGYTF. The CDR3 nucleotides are TGCAGCGCGGACCGGTTAATTATGAGGGAACGGTATGGCTACACCTTC.

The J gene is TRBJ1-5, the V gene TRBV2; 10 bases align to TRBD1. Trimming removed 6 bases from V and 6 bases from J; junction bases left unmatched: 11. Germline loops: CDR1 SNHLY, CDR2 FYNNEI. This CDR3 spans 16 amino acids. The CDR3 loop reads CASSLRDRGLGQPQHF. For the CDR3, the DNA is TGTGCCAGCAGCCTCCGGGACAGGGGATTGGGTCAGCCCCAGCATTTT. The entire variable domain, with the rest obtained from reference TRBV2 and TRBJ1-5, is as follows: EPEVTQTPSHQVTQMGQEVILRCVPISNHLYFYWYRQILGQKVEFLVSFYNNEISEKSEIFDDQFSVERPDGSNFTLKIRSTKLEDSAMYFCASSLRDRGLGQPQHFGDGTRLSIL.

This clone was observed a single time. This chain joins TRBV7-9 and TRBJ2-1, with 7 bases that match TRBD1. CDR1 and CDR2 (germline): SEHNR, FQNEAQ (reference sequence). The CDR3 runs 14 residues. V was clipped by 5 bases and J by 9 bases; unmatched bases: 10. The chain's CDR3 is CASSPQGEGSEQFF. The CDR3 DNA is TGTGCCAGCAGCCCCCAGGGGGAAGGCAGTGAGCAGTTCTTC.

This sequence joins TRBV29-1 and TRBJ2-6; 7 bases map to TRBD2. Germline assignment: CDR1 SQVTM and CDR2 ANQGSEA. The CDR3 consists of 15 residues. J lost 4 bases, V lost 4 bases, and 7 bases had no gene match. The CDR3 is CSVGAGSAGANVLTF. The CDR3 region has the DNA TGCAGCGTTGGAGCGGGGTCGGCGGGGGCCAACGTCCTGACTTTC.

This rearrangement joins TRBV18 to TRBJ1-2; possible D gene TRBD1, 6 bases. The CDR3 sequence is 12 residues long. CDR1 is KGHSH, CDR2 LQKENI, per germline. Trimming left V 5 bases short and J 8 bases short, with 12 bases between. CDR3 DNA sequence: TGTGCCAGCTCAGACCGGGACATAGGCTACACCTTC. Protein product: CASSDRDIGYTF.

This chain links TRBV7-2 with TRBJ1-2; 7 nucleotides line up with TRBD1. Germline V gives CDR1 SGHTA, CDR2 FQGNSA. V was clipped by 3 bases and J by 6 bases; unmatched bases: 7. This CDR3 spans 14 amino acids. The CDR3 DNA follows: TGTGCCAGCAGCTTCAGGGGGAGAGGCGATGGCTACACCTTC. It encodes CASSFRGRGDGYTF.

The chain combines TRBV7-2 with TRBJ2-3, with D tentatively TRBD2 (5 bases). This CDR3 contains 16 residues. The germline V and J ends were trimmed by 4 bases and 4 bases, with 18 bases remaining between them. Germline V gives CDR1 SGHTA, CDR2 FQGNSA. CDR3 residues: CASSSSLGLTADTQYF. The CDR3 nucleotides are TGTGCCAGCAGCTCCTCCCTCGGACTCACGGCAGATACGCAGTATTTT.

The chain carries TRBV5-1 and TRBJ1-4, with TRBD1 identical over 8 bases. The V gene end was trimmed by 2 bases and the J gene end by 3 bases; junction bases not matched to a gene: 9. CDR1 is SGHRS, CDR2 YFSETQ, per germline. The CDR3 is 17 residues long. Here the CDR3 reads CASSLTGQAVANEKLFF. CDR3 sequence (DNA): TGCGCCAGCAGCTTAACGGGACAGGCGGTAGCTAATGAAAAACTGTTTTTT. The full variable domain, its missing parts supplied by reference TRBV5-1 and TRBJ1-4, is KAGVTQTPRYLIKTRGQQVTLSCSPISGHRSVSWYQQTPGQGLQFLFEYFSETQRNKGNFPGRFSGRQFSNSRSEMNVSTLELGDSALYLCASSLTGQAVANEKLFFGSGTQLSVL.

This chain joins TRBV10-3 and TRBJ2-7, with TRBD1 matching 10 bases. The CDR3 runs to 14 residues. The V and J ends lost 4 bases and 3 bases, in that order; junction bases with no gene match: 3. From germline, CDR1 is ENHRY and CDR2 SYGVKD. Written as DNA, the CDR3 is TGTGCCATCAGTGCCGGGACAGGGGTCTACGAGCAGTACTTC. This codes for CAISAGTGVYEQYF.

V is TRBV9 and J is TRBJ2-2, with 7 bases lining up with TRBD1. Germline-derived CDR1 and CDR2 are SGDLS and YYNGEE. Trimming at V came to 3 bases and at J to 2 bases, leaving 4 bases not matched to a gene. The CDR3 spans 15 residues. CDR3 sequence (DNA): TGTGCCAGCAGCGCGGGACAGCCCAACACCGGGGAGCTGTTTTTT. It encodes CASSAGQPNTGELFF.

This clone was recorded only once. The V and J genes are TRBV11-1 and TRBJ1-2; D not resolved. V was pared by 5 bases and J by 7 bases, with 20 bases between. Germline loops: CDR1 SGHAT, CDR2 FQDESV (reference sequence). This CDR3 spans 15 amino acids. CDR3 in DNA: TGTGCCAGCAGCCAATCCCATGCGGGCACGATTGGCTACACCTTC. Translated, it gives CASSQSHAGTIGYTF.